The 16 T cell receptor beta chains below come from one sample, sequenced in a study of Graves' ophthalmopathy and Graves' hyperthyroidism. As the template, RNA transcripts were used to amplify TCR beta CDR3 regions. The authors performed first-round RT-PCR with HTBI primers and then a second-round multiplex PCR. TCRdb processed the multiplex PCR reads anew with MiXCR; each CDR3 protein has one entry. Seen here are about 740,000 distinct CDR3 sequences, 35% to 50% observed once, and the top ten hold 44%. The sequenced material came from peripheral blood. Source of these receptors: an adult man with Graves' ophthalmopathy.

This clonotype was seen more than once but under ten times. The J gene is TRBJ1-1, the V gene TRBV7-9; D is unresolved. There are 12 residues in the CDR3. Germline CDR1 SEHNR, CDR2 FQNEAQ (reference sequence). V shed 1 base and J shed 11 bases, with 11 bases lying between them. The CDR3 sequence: CASSLERGPAFF. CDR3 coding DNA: TGTGCCAGCAGCTTAGAAAGAGGGCCGGCTTTCTTT.

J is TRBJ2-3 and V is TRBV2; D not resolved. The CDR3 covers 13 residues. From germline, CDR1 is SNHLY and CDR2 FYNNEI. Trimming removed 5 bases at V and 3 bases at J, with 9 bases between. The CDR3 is CASSSVRTDTQYF. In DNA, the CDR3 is TGTGCCAGCAGTTCGGTCCGAACAGATACGCAGTATTTT.

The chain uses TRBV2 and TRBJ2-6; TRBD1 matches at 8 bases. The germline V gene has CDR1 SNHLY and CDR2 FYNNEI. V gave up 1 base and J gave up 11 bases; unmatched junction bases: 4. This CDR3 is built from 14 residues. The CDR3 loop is CASSEDRGSYVLTF. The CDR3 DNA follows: TGTGCCAGCAGTGAAGACAGGGGGTCCTACGTCCTGACTTTC. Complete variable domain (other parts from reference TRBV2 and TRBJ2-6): EPEVTQTPSHQVTQMGQEVILRCVPISNHLYFYWYRQILGQKVEFLVSFYNNEISEKSEIFDDQFSVERPDGSNFTLKIRSTKLEDSAMYFCASSEDRGSYVLTFGAGSRLTVL.

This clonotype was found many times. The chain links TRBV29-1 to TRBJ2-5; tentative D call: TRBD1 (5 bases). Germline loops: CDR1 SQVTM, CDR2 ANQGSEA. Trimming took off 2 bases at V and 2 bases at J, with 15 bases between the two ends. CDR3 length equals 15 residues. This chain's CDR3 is CSVELAGLIQETQYF. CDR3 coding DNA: TGCAGCGTTGAACTGGCAGGGCTGATACAAGAGACCCAGTACTTC.

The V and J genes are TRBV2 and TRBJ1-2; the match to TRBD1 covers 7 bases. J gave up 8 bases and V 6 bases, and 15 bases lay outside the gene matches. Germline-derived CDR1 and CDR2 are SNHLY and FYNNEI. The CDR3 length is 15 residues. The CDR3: CASSLDRGRQGGYTF. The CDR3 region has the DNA TGTGCCAGCAGCTTAGATCGGGGAAGACAGGGAGGCTACACCTTC.

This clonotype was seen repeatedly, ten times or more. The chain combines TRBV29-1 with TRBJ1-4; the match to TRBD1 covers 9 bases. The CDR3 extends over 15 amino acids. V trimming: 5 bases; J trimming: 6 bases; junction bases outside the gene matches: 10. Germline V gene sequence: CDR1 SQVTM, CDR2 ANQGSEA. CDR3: CSVRFTGGRDEKLFF. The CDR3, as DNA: TGCAGCGTTCGCTTTACAGGGGGCCGCGATGAAAAACTGTTTTTT.

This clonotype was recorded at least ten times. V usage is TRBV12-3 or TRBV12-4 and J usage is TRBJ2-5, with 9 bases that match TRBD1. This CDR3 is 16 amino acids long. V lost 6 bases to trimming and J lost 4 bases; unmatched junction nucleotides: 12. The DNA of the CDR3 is TGTGCCAGCAGCAAAGGGACAGGGAGTGTTGTAGAGACCCAGTACTTC. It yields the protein CASSKGTGSVVETQYF.

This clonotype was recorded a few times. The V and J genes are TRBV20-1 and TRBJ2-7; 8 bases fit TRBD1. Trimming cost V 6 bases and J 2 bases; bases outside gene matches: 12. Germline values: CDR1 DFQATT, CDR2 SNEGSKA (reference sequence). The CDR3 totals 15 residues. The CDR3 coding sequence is TGCAGTGCCCGGAAGGGACAGGAGGTCACCTACGAGCAGTACTTC. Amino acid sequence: CSARKGQEVTYEQYF.

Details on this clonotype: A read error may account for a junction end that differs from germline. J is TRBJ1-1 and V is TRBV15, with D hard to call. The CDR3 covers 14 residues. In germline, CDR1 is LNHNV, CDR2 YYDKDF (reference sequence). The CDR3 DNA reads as TGTGCTACCAGCAGCTTGGCCGGAGGAACTGAAGCTTTCTTT. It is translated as CATSSLAGGTEAFF.

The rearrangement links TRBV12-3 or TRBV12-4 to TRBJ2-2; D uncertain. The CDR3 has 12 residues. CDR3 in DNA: TGTGCTAGTGGTTTTACGGCCGGGGAGCTGTTTTTT. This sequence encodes CASGFTAGELFF.

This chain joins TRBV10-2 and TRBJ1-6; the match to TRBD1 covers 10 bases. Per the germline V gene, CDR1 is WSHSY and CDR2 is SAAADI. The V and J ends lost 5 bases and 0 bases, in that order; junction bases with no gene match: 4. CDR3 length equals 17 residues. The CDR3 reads CASSPGQGSSYNSPLHF. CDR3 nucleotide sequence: TGCGCCAGCAGTCCGGGACAGGGGAGCTCCTATAATTCACCCCTCCACTTT.

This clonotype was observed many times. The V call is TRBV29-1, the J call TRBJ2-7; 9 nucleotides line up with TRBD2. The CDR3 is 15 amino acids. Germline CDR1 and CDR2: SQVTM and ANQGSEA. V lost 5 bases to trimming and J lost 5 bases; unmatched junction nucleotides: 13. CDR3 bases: TGCAGCGTTCAGACCGGCGGGAGGGCCTTTGACGAGCAGTACTTC. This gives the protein CSVQTGGRAFDEQYF.

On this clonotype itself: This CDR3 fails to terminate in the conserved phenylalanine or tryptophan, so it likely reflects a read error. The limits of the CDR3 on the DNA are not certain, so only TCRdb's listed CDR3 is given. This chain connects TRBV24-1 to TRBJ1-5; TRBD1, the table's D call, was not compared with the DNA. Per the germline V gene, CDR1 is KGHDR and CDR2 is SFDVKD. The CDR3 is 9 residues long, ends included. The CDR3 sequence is CATSDLTRD.

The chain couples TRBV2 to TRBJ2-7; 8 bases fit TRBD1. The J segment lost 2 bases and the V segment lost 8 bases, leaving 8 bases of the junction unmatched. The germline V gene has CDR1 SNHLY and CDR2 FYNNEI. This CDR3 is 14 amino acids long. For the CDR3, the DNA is TGTGCCAGCCACCGGACAGGGTCGACCTACGAGCAGTACTTC. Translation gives CASHRTGSTYEQYF.

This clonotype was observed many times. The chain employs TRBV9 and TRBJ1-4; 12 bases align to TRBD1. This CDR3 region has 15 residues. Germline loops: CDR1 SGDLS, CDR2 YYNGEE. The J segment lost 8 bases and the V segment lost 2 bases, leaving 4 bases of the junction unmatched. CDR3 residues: CASSVGTGGGEKLFF. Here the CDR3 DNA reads TGTGCCAGCAGCGTCGGGACAGGGGGCGGGGAAAAACTGTTTTTT. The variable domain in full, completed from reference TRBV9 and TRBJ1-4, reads DSGVTQTPKHLITATGQRVTLRCSPRSGDLSVYWYQQSLDQGLQFLIQYYNGEERAKGNILERFSAQQFPDLHSELNLSSLELGDSALYFCASSVGTGGGEKLFFGSGTQLSVL.

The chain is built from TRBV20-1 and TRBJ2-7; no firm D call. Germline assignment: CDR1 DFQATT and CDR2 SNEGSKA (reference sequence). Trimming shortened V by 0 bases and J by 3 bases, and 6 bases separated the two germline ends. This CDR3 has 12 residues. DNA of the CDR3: TGCAGTGCTAGAGATAATTACTACGAGCAGTACTTC. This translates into CSARDNYYEQYF.